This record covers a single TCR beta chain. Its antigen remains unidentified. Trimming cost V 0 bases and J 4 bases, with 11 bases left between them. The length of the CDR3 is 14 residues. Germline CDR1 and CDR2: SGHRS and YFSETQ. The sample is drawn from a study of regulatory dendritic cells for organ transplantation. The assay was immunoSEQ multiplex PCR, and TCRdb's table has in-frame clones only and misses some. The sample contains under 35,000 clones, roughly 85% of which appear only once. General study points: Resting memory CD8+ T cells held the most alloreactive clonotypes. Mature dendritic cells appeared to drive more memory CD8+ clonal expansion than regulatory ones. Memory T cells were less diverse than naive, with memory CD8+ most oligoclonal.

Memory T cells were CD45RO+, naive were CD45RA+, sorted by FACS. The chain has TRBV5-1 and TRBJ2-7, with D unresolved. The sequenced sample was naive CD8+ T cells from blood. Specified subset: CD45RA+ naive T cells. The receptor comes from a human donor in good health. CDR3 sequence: CASSLGFDTYEQYF. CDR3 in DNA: TGCGCCAGCAGCTTGGGTTTCGACACTTACGAGCAGTACTTC.